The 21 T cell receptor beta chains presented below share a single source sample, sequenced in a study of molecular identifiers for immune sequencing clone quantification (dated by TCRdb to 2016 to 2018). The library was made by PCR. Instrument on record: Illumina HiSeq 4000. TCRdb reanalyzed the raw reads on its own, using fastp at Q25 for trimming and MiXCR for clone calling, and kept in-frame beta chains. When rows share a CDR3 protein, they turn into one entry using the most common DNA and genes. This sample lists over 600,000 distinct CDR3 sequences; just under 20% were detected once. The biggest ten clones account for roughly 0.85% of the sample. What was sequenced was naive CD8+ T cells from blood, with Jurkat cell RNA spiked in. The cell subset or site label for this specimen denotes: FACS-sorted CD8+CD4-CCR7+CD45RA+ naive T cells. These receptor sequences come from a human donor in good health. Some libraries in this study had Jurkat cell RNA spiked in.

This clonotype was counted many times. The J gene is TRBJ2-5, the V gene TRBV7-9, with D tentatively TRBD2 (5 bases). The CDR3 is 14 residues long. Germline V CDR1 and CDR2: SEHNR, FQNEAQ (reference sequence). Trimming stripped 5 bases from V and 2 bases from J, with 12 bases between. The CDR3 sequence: CASSPRGFQETQYF. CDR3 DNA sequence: TGTGCCAGCAGCCCACGGGGTTTTCAAGAGACCCAGTACTTC.

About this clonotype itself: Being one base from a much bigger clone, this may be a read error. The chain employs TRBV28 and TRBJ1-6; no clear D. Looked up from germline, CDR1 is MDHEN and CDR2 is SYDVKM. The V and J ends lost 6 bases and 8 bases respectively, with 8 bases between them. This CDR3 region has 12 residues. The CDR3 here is CASRGFDSPLHF. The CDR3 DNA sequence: TGTGCCAGCAGAGGTTTCGATTCACCCCTCCACTTT.

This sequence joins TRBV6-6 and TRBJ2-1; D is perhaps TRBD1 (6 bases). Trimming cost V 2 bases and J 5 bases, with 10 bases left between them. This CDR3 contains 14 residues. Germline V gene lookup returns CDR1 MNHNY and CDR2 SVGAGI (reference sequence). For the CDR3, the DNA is TGTGCCAGCAGTTACATGGCAGGGGACAATGAGCAGTTCTTC. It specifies CASSYMAGDNEQFF.

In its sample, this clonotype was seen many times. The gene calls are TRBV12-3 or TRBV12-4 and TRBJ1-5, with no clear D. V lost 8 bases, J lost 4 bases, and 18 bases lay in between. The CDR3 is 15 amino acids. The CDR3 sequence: CASSALSGQNQPQHF. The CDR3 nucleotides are TGTGCCAGCTCGGCTCTGTCTGGGCAAAATCAGCCCCAGCATTTT.

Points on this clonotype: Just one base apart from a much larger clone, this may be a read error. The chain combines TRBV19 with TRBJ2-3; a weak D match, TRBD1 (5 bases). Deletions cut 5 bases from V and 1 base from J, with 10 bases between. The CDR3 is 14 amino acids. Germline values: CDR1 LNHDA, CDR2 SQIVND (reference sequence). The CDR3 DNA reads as TGTGCCAGTAGTCCCCCACAGGGCACAGATACGCAGTATTTT. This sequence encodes CASSPPQGTDTQYF.

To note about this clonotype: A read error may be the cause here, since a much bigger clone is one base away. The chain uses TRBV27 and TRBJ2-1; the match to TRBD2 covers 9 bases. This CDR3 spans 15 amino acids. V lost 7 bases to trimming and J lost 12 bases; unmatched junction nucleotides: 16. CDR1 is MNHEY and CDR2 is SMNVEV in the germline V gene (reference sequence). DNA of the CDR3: TGTGCCAGCATTCTCTCGGTGGTAGCGGGGGTAGGGCAGTTCTTC. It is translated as CASILSVVAGVGQFF.

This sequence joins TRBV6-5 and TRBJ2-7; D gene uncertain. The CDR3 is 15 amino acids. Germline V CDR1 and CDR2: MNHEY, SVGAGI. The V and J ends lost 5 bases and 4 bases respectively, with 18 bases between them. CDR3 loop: CASSVTVHTVYEQYF. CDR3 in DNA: TGTGCCAGCAGTGTTACCGTGCATACGGTTTACGAGCAGTACTTC.

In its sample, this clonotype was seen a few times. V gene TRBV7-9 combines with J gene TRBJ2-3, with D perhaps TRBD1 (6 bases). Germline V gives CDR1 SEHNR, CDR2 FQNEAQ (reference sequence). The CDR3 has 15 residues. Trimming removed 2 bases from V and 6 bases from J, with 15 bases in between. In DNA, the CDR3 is TGTGCCAGCAGCTTATTGGGACAAGGGCCCGATACGCAGTATTTT. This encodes CASSLLGQGPDTQYF.

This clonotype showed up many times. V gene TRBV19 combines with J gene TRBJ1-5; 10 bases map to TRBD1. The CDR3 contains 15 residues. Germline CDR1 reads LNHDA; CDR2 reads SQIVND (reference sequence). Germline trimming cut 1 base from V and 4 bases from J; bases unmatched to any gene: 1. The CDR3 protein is CASSIGDRGNQPQHF. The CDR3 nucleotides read TGTGCCAGTAGTATAGGGGACAGGGGAAATCAGCCCCAGCATTTT. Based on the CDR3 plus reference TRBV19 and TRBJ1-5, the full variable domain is DGGITQSPKYLFRKEGQNVTLSCEQNLNHDAMYWYRQDPGQGLRLIYYSQIVNDFQKGDIAEGYSVSREKKESFPLTVTSAQKNPTAFYLCASSIGDRGNQPQHFGDGTRLSIL.

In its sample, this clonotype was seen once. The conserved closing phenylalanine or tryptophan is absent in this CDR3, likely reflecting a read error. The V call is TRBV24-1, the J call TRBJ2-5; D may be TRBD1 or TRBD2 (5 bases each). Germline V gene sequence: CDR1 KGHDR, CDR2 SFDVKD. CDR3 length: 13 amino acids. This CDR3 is CGVATRDGETQYS. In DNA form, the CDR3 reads TGTGGCGTAGCGACCAGGGACGGAGAGACCCAGTACTCC.

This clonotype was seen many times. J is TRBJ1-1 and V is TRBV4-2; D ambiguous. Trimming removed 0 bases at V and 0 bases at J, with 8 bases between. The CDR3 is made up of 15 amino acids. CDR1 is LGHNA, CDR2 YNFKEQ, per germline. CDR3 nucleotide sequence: TGTGCCAGCAGCCAAGAGTTTGGCGTGAACACTGAAGCTTTCTTT. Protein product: CASSQEFGVNTEAFF.

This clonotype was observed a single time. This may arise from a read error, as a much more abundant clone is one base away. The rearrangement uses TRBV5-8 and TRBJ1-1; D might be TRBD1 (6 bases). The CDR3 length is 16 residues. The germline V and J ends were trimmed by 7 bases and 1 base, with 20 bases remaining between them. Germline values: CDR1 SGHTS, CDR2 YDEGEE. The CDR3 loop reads CASGLTGYDENTEAFF. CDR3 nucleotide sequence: TGTGCCAGCGGCCTAACAGGGTACGACGAGAACACTGAAGCTTTCTTT. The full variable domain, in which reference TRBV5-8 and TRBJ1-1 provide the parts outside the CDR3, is EAGVTQSPTHLIKTRGQQATLRCSPISGHTSVYWYQQALGLGLQFLLWYDEGEERNRGNFPPRFSGRQFPNYSSELNVNALELEDSALYLCASGLTGYDENTEAFFGQGTRLTVV.

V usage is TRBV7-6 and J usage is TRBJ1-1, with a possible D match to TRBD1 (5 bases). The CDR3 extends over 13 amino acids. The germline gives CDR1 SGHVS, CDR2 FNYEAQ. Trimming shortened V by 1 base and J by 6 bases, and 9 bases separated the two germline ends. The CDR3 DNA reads TGTGCCAGCAGCTTAGGAGGGGACGCTGAAGCTTTCTTT. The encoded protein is CASSLGGDAEAFF.

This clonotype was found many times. The CDR3 DNA follows: TGTGCCTGGAGGCTCGGACCCGGCTTTGAAGCTTTCTTT. Amino acid sequence: CAWRLGPGFEAFF. V usage is TRBV30 and J usage is TRBJ1-1; D ambiguous. Germline V lookup: CDR1 GTSNPN, CDR2 SVGIG (reference sequence). The CDR3 is 13 amino acids. Trimming stripped 3 bases from V and 7 bases from J, with 15 bases between.

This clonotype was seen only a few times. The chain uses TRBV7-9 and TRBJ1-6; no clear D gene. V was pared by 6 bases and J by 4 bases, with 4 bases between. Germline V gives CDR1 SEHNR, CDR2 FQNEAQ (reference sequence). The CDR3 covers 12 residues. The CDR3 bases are TGTGCCAGCAGTGAATATAATTCACCCCTCCACTTT. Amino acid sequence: CASSEYNSPLHF.

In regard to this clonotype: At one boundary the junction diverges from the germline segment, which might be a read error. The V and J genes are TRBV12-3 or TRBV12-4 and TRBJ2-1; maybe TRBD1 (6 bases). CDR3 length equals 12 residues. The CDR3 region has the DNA TGTGCCAGCAGTTTACAGACTATTGGGGGCGTCTTC. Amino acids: CASSLQTIGGVF.

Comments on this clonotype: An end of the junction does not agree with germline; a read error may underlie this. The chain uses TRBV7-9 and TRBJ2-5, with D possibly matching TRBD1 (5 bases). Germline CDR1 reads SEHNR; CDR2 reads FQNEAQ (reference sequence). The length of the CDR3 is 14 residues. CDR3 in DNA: TGTGTCAGCAGCTCAGGACAACTTCAAGAGACCCAGTACTTC. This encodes CVSSSGQLQETQYF.

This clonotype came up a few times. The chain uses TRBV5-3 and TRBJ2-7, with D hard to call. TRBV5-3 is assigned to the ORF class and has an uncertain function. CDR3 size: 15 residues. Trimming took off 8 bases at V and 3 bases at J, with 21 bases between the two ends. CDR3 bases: TGTGCCAGCAGTCTCCTGGTTTCTCCTGACTACGAGCAGTACTTC. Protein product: CASSLLVSPDYEQYF.

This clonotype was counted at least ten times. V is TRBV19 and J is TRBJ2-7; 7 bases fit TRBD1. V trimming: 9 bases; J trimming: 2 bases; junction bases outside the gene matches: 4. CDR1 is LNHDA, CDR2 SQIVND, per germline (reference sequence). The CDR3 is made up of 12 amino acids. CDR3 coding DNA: TGTGCCAGCAGTCAGGGGGCCTACGAGCAGTACTTC. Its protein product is CASSQGAYEQYF. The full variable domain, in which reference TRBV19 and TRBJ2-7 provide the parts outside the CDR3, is DGGITQSPKYLFRKEGQNVTLSCEQNLNHDAMYWYRQDPGQGLRLIYYSQIVNDFQKGDIAEGYSVSREKKESFPLTVTSAQKNPTAFYLCASSQGAYEQYFGPGTRLTVT.

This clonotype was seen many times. CDR3 nucleotides: TGTGCCAGCAGCTTAAACAACGCCTACGAGCAGTACTTC. Protein: CASSLNNAYEQYF. The genes are TRBV7-8 and TRBJ2-7; D is unclear. V lost 2 bases, J lost 2 bases, and 7 bases lay in between. There are 13 residues in the CDR3. Germline V gene lookup returns CDR1 SGHVS and CDR2 FQNEAQ.

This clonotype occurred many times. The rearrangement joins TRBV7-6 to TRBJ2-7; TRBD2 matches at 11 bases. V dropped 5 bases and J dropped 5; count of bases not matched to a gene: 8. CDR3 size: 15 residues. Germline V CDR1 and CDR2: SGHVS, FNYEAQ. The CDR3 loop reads CASSLSLAGGNEQYF. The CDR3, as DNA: TGTGCCAGCAGCCTATCCCTAGCGGGGGGTAACGAGCAGTACTTC. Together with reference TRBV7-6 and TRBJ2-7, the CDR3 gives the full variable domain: GAGVSQSPRYKVTKRGQDVALRCDPISGHVSLYWYRQALGQGPEFLTYFNYEAQQDKSGLPNDRFSAERPEGSISTLTIQRTEQRDSAMYRCASSLSLAGGNEQYFGPGTRLTVT.